This T cell receptor beta chain was documented in a study of OX40 agonist ivuxolimab in advanced cancers. Some background on the complete study: Ivuxolimab, which targeted the costimulatory receptor OX40 (CD134), was an agonistic, fully human IgG2 monoclonal antibody. Intravenous ivuxolimab was administered to patients every 2 weeks at six dose levels: 0.01, 0.1, 0.3, 1.5, 3 and 10 mg/kg. Among the roughly 52 dose-escalation patients, some 20 had hepatocellular carcinoma, roughly 15 melanoma, 9 renal cell carcinoma and 9 head and neck cancer. A male proportion of approximately 83% and a mean age of about 60 years, ranging from about 23 to 90, were recorded for the dose-escalation cohort. Patients were allowed to have had prior anti-PD-1, anti-PD-L1 or anti-CTLA-4 therapy, and around two fifths of the dose-escalation patients had been treated with checkpoint inhibitors. Partial responses occurred in three dose-escalation patients: two with cutaneous melanoma and one with hepatocellular carcinoma. The point of sequencing TCRbeta in the periphery was to test whether ivuxolimab changed TCR sequence diversity and drove clonal T-cell expansion. The paper reports the monotherapy dose-escalation portion (N of about 50 patients) of the phase I ivuxolimab trial.

This clone was picked up a small number of times. Its antigen target is currently unknown. Base qualities are not provided; no much larger clone lies one nucleotide away. Its CDR3 holds 19 amino acids, cysteine through phenylalanine. The read is trimmed to its CDR3 DNA, 57 bases read in frame from base 1. Taken from the germline V gene, the CDR1 and CDR2 loops are SGHDN and FVKESK. From V the trimming removes 2 bases and from J it removes 4 bases, while the gene matches leave 14 bases of the junction unaccounted for. For sequencing of the TCRbeta CDR3 region, genomic DNA was extracted from the sorted cells. TCRbeta CDR3 regions were sequenced using the immunoSEQ Assay. The clones in this table, taken by TCRdb from immuneACCESS, are in-frame only. Not every clone is retained; where verified, under half of the shortfall comes from an unresolved V gene, and the cause of the rest is unknown. In all, the sample holds 25,000 to 35,000 clones, and approximately 88% of those were seen once. Of the sample, over 15% falls within the top ten clones.

General conclusions and limits of the study: At doses of 0.1 to 3.0 mg/kg, clonal expansion of both CD4+ and CD8+ T cells in blood was seen between baseline and week 6. Low levels of normalized T-cell clonal expansion were also shown by some nonresponding patients. After ivuxolimab, more expanded clones were found on average in CD8+ T cells than in CD4+ T cells. In the 0.1-3.0 mg/kg groups, partial responders were among the patients with the lowest normalized peripheral clonal expansion, particularly in CD8+ T cells. Antigen specificity was not determined for the clonally expanded peripheral T cells.

Patients with a history of autoimmune disease or receiving systemic immunosuppression were excluded from the trial. In every dose cohort, peripheral blood was drawn for TCR sequencing at baseline, cycle 4 day 1, and cycle 7 day 1. Samples were obtained from an open-label, multicenter, first-in-human phase I dose-escalation trial of ivuxolimab. Adults with locally advanced or metastatic head and neck squamous cell, hepatocellular, melanoma or renal cell carcinoma were enrolled in the trial. Before TCR sequencing, CD4+ and CD8+ T cells were separately sorted from peripheral blood. In this chain, TRBV14 is recombined with TRBJ1-1, and 12 bases in between align with TRBD1. The source of this sequence is an adult with an advanced solid tumor such as melanoma, head and neck, liver or kidney cancer. The source was CD4+ or CD8+ T cells sorted from blood, collected in a trial of the OX40 agonist ivuxolimab. The DNA reads as follows: TGTGCCAGCAGCCAATTCCCGGGACAGGGGGCCGGGGTGGCCACTGAAGCTTTCTTT. This is translated as CASSQFPGQGAGVATEAFF.